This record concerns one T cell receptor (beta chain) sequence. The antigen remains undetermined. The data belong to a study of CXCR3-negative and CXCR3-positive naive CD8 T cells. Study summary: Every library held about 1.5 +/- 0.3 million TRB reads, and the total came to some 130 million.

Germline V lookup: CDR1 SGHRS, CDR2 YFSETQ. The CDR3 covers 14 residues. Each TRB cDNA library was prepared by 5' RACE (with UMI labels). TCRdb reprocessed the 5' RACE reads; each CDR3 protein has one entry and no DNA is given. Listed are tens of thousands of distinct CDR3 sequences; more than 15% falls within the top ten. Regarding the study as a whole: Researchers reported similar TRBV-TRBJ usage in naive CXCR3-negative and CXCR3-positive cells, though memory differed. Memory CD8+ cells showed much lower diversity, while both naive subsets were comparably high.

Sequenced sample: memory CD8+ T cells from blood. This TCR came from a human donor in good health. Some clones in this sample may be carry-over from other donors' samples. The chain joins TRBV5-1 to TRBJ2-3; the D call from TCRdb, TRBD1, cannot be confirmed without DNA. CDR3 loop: CASYDGGLVDTQYF.